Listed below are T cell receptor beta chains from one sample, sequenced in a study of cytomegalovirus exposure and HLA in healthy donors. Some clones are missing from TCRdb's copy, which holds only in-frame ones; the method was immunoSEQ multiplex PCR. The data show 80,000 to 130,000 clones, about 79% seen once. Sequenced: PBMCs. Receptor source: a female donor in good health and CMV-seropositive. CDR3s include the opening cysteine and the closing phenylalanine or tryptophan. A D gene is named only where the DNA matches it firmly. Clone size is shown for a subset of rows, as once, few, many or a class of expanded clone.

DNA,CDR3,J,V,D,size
TGTGCCAGCTCACCAAAGGGACAGGGGGCCTTTGGAAACACCATATATTTT,CASSPKGQGAFGNTIYF,TRBJ1-3,TRBV18,TRBD1,-
TGCGCCAGCAGCTTGGGAACTAGCGGGAGGGTCGAGCAGTACTTC,CASSLGTSGRVEQYF,TRBJ2-7,TRBV5-1,TRBD2,-
TGTTCCAGCAGCTTAAAACAGTCCTATGGCTACACCTTC,CSSSLKQSYGYTF,TRBJ1-2,TRBV7-9,-,once
TGTGCCAGCAGCTTGCGGGCAATTAGAGCGGGGGAGCAGTACTTC,CASSLRAIRAGEQYF,TRBJ2-7,TRBV5-6,TRBD2,few
TGCGCCAGCAGCCAAGTGCCGGGGGGGACCGAAGAGACCCAGTACTTC,CASSQVPGGTEETQYF,TRBJ2-5,TRBV4-1,TRBD2,once
TGTGCCAGCAGACGGACAGGGGTCAGTGGGGCCAACGTCCTGACTTTC,CASRRTGVSGANVLTF,TRBJ2-6,TRBV11-2,TRBD1,-
TGTGCCAGCAGCTTGGAACCGACAGCCGGCTTGGGAAACACCATATATTTT,CASSLEPTAGLGNTIYF,TRBJ1-3,TRBV5-5,-,-
TGTGCCAGCAGTCCGCACAGGCAAGAGACCCAGTACTTC,CASSPHRQETQYF,TRBJ2-5,TRBV2,-,-
TGTGCCTGGAGGGCCTCGGGGGGACGGACGCGTGGCTACACCTTC,CAWRASGGRTRGYTF,TRBJ1-2,TRBV30,-,-
TGTGCCAGCAGTGCGGAGGGCTCCTACGAGCAGTACTTC,CASSAEGSYEQYF,TRBJ2-7,TRBV6-1,-,-
TGTGCCAGCTCCCCCAGGCTCGGACAGGGCGGCACCGGGGAGCTGTTTTTT,CASSPRLGQGGTGELFF,TRBJ2-2,TRBV18,TRBD1,-
TGCGCCAGCAGCTTTTCACCTAGCTTGGCGAGCGGGGCCTACGAGCAGTACTTC,CASSFSPSLASGAYEQYF,TRBJ2-7,TRBV5-1,TRBD2,-
TGTGCCTGGACCGATAGACAGGTCTACGAGCAGTACTTC,CAWTDRQVYEQYF,TRBJ2-7,TRBV30,-,-
TGTGCCAGCAGTGAAAAAACTAGCGGGAGTGGGAACGAGCAGTACTTC,CASSEKTSGSGNEQYF,TRBJ2-7,TRBV6-1,TRBD2,-
TGTGCCAGCACCCTGGACGGGGGCTATGGCTACACCTTC,CASTLDGGYGYTF,TRBJ1-2,TRBV6-1,-,-
TGTGCCAGTAGCACTCTATCGGCGGCCCAGTACTTC,CASSTLSAAQYF,TRBJ2-5,TRBV19,-,-
TGTGCCAGCAGCTTAGCGGCGGGGGGGGGTTACAATGAGCAGTTCTTC,CASSLAAGGGYNEQFF,TRBJ2-1,TRBV7-9,TRBD2,-
TGCGCCAGCAGCCAAACCGGGACAGTCTTTAATTCACCCCTCCACTTT,CASSQTGTVFNSPLHF,TRBJ1-6,TRBV4-1,TRBD1,-
TGTGCCAGCAGTTACTCCCCACAGGGATCCTACAATGAGCAGTTCTTC,CASSYSPQGSYNEQFF,TRBJ2-1,TRBV6-5,-,-
TGTGCCAGCAGCCCCACAGGTCCCTCCTACGAGCAGTACTTC,CASSPTGPSYEQYF,TRBJ2-7,TRBV11-2,-,-
TGTGCCAGCAGTGGCCATTTCGGGAACACTGAAGCTTTCTTT,CASSGHFGNTEAFF,TRBJ1-1,TRBV2,-,-
TGTGCCAGCAGTTCGACACGGACTTCAGCCTACAATGAGCAGTTCTTC,CASSSTRTSAYNEQFF,TRBJ2-1,TRBV27,-,-